This T cell receptor beta chain appears in the sequencing data of a study of control samples from healthy donors and cancer patients. The table came from immunoSEQ multiplex PCR; TCRdb's copy has only in-frame clones and leaves some out. This table holds roughly 99,000 clones, more than 75% found once. Germline CDR1 reads SGHAT; CDR2 reads FQNNGV. CDR3 length: 19 amino acids. Unmatched junction bases numbered 13, after V lost 2 bases and J lost 3 bases. The clonotype was recovered from a man between 60 and 75 years old in good health. Specimen: blood. The chain has TRBV11-2 and TRBJ2-1; TRBD2 matches 10 bases. In nucleotides, the CDR3 is TGTGCCAGCAGCTTACCGGGGGGGATAGCGGGAGGCCTCTACAATGAGCAGTTCTTC. Translating gives CASSLPGGIAGGLYNEQFF.